Listed below are T cell receptor beta chains from one sample, sequenced in a study of regulatory T cells in long-lasting Graves disease. TCRdb called the multiplex PCR reads again in MiXCR, with one record for every CDR3 protein. Here the sample spans 450,000 or so distinct CDR3 sequences, approximately 22% being singletons. The sample here was peripheral blood mononuclear cells (PBMCs), taken when the disease was refractory, from a patient treated with antithyroid drugs. The receptors were gathered from a female donor with Graves disease. Both conserved end residues are part of each CDR3. A D gene is named only where the DNA matches it firmly. Not all rows give a size; the values are once, few, many and, for expanded clones, a class.

J gene	clone size	D gene	V gene	CDR3 DNA	CDR3 protein
TRBJ2-4	few	NA	TRBV5-6	TGTGCCAGCAGTGTGGAAGGAAAAAACATTCAGTACTTC	CASSVEGKNIQYF
TRBJ1-1	NA	TRBD1	TRBV30	TGTGCCTGGAGCGCACCGGGACAGGGGAACACTGAAGCTTTCTTT	CAWSAPGQGNTEAFF
TRBJ1-6	NA	NA	TRBV20-1	TGCAGTGCTAGAGCCCGGGGTAGTGATTCACCCCTCCACTTT	CSARARGSDSPLHF
TRBJ2-1	few	TRBD1	TRBV19	TGTGCCAGTAGTATGGGGACAGGGGTCGATGAGCAGTTCTTC	CASSMGTGVDEQFF
TRBJ1-5	NA	TRBD1	TRBV27	TGTGCCAGCAGTACCGGACAGGTTAGCAATCAGCCCCAGCATTTT	CASSTGQVSNQPQHF
TRBJ2-2	few	NA	TRBV19	TGTGCCAGTACCCCTCCGGGGGCACGGGAGCTGTTTTTT	CASTPPGARELFF
TRBJ1-2	many	NA	TRBV6-1	TGTGCCAGCAGTGCTAACAGGCGCGGCTACACCTTC	CASSANRRGYTF
TRBJ2-1	NA	TRBD2	TRBV2	TGTGCCAGCAGCTTAAGAGCGGGGGGCTACAATGAGCAGTTCTTC	CASSLRAGGYNEQFF
TRBJ2-7	many	NA	TRBV28	TGTGCCACCACCCGGCGTTACGAGCAGTACTTC	CATTRRYEQYF
TRBJ1-1	few	TRBD1	TRBV6-1	TGTGCCAGCCCGGGACAGATGAACACTGAAGCTTTCTTT	CASPGQMNTEAFF
TRBJ1-1	few	NA	TRBV29-1	TGCAGCGTTGCTGAGACAGAGAACACTGAAGCTTTCTTT	CSVAETENTEAFF
TRBJ2-2	many	TRBD2	TRBV2	TGTGCCAGCGGAGGAGCGGGGGGGCCGACCGGGGAGCTGTTTTTT	CASGGAGGPTGELFF
TRBJ1-4	few	NA	TRBV7-2	TGTGCCAGCAGCCCAGCAGTTCAGACAACTAATGAAAAACTGTTTTTT	CASSPAVQTTNEKLFF
TRBJ1-5	many	NA	TRBV27	TGTGCCAGCAGTTTGGAGCGACATCAGCCCCAGCATTTT	CASSLERHQPQHF